The 24 T cell receptor beta chains in this list originate from one sample, sequenced in a study of control samples from healthy donors and cancer patients (dated by TCRdb to between 2020 and 2021). Library construction relied on the immunoSEQ multiplex PCR assay. Drawn from immuneACCESS, this table holds only the in-frame rearrangements with V and J called that TCRdb kept. Clones are partly lost; checked studies trace under half to an unresolved V gene and leave the rest unexplained. In all, the sample holds roughly 76,000 clones, and approximately 94% of those were seen once. Of the sample, approximately 4.8% is held by the ten largest clones. Sequencing was done on a sample of blood. These receptor sequences come from a woman aged 18-30 years in good health.

This clone has only one observation. The chain couples TRBV27 to TRBJ2-3; D is uncertain. Germline V gene lookup returns CDR1 MNHEY and CDR2 SMNVEV (reference sequence). V was cut by 3 bases and J by 2 bases, with 9 bases left in between. The CDR3 has 14 residues. CDR3 in DNA: TGTGCCAGCAGTTTTCGAACTTTCACAGATACGCAGTATTTT. This translates into CASSFRTFTDTQYF.

This clone was observed once. Here the CDR3 reads CASSCRDRGLSETQYF. CDR3 DNA: TGTGCCAGCAGTTGTCGAGACAGGGGGCTTTCGGAGACCCAGTACTTC. The V and J genes are TRBV28 and TRBJ2-5; 10 bases line up with TRBD1. Germline lookup yields CDR1 MDHEN and CDR2 SYDVKM. The length of the CDR3 is 16 residues. Trimming at V came to 4 bases and at J to 5 bases, leaving 10 bases not matched to a gene.

The chain carries TRBV5-4 and TRBJ2-3; D perhaps matches TRBD2 (5 bases). V shed 2 bases and J shed 1 base, with 11 bases lying between them. The CDR3 is made up of 15 amino acids. CDR1 SGHNT and CDR2 YYREEE come from the germline V gene (reference sequence). The CDR3 bases are TGTGCCAGCAGCTTAGCGGAGGCGGGCACAGATACGCAGTATTTT. This sequence encodes CASSLAEAGTDTQYF.

The chain links TRBV7-8 to TRBJ2-2; D not certain. Germline lookup yields CDR1 SGHVS and CDR2 FQNEAQ. The length of the CDR3 is 15 residues. Trimming removed 2 bases at V and 1 base at J, with 8 bases between. CDR3: CASSLHERNTGELFF. CDR3 in DNA: TGTGCCAGCAGCTTACACGAGCGGAACACCGGGGAGCTGTTTTTT.

The V gene is TRBV5-1, the J gene TRBJ1-3; D gene ambiguous. The ends were cut back, 4 bases at V and 8 bases at J, with 13 bases in the middle. This CDR3 is 13 amino acids long. Germline-derived CDR1 and CDR2 are SGHRS and YFSETQ. The CDR3 loop reads CASSPEPTYTIYF. Written as DNA, the CDR3 is TGCGCCAGCAGCCCCGAACCCACTTACACCATATATTTT.

The chain links TRBV6-5 to TRBJ2-2, with 11 bases aligning to TRBD1. The CDR3 has 14 amino acids. Trimming at V came to 7 bases and at J to 7 bases, leaving 5 bases not matched to a gene. The germline CDR1 and CDR2 sequences are MNHEY and SVGAGI. CDR3 nucleotides: TGTGCCAGCAACCGGGACAGGGGGTACGGGGAGCTGTTTTTT. It yields the protein CASNRDRGYGELFF.

J is TRBJ2-7 and V is TRBV29-1; no definite D call. V gave up 1 base and J gave up 0 bases, with 10 bases separating them. CDR3 size: 14 residues. Germline V CDR1 and CDR2: SQVTM, ANQGSEA. CDR3: CSVEGEIGSYEQYF. As DNA, the CDR3 is TGCAGCGTTGAAGGAGAGATCGGCTCCTACGAGCAGTACTTC.

V and J are TRBV27 and TRBJ1-1; 7 positions match TRBD1. The CDR3 has 15 residues. Germline values: CDR1 MNHEY, CDR2 SMNVEV (reference sequence). V shed 6 bases, J shed 1 base, and the junction held 8 bases outside the gene matches. The CDR3 sequence: CASRQPTGPNTEAFF. DNA for the CDR3: TGTGCCAGCAGACAGCCGACAGGGCCGAACACTGAAGCTTTCTTT.

This clone was found a few times. This chain connects TRBV18 to TRBJ2-5; D is unclear. Trimming pared 6 bases from V and 1 base from J, leaving 15 bases between. The length of the CDR3 is 15 residues. Germline V gene data show CDR1 as KGHSH and CDR2 as LQKENI. Written as DNA, the CDR3 is TGTGCCAGCTCCACATTTGGCCCTCCCCAAGAGACCCAGTACTTC. It encodes CASSTFGPPQETQYF.

The V call is TRBV6-5, the J call TRBJ1-4; D is unresolved. V was pared by 6 bases and J by 0 bases, with 11 bases between. Germline CDR1 reads MNHEY; CDR2 reads SVGAGI. The CDR3 runs 15 residues. CDR3 sequence: CASRGTPATNEKLFF. Written as DNA, the CDR3 is TGTGCCAGCAGGGGAACACCAGCAACTAATGAAAAACTGTTTTTT.

J is TRBJ1-4 and V is TRBV7-9; 10 bases match TRBD1. CDR1 is SEHNR and CDR2 is FQNEAQ in the germline V gene (reference sequence). V gave up 5 bases and J gave up 1 base; unmatched junction bases: 10. This CDR3 is built from 18 residues. The DNA for the CDR3 is TGTGCCAGCAGCGGGGACAGGGGAGGGTTTGAAACTAATGAAAAACTGTTTTTT. Translating it yields CASSGDRGGFETNEKLFF.

The chain uses TRBV9 and TRBJ2-1; D perhaps matches TRBD2 (7 bases). CDR3 size: 22 residues. Germline CDR1 SGDLS, CDR2 YYNGEE. V dropped 3 bases and J dropped 8 bases, with 39 bases sitting between them. This CDR3 reads CASSATTPPGGRFNQFYDEQFF. The CDR3 nucleotides are TGTGCCAGCAGCGCCACCACCCCCCCCGGGGGGCGCTTTAATCAATTTTACGATGAGCAGTTCTTC.

The rearrangement uses TRBV27 and TRBJ2-2; 7 positions match TRBD2. CDR1 MNHEY and CDR2 SMNVEV come from the germline V gene (reference sequence). V trimming: 8 bases; J trimming: 6 bases; junction bases outside the gene matches: 18. This CDR3 region has 17 residues. CDR3: CASSLWGEGIFSGELFF. The DNA of the CDR3 is TGTGCCAGCTCGTTGTGGGGGGAGGGCATTTTCTCCGGGGAGCTGTTTTTT.

The chain has TRBV7-9 and TRBJ1-5, with D tentatively TRBD1 (6 bases). Germline CDR1 reads SEHNR; CDR2 reads FQNEAQ (reference sequence). The CDR3 consists of 17 residues. V shed 0 bases and J shed 4 bases, with 16 bases lying between them. This chain's CDR3 is CASSLALQGFGNQPQHF. CDR3 coding DNA: TGTGCCAGCAGCTTAGCCTTACAGGGCTTTGGGAATCAGCCCCAGCATTTT.

V usage is TRBV5-4 and J usage is TRBJ2-2; a possible D gene is TRBD1 (6 bases). The CDR3 extends over 17 amino acids. V was pared by 4 bases and J by 5 bases, with 21 bases between. Germline V lookup: CDR1 SGHNT, CDR2 YYREEE (reference sequence). The CDR3 loop reads CASSQDRTGQITGELFF. CDR3 DNA: TGTGCCAGCAGCCAAGATAGAACAGGGCAGATTACCGGGGAGCTGTTTTTT.

This chain joins TRBV6-2 or TRBV6-3 and TRBJ1-5; 10 bases agree with TRBD1. V dropped 2 bases and J dropped 1; count of bases not matched to a gene: 8. The CDR3 covers 18 residues. Germline assignment: CDR1 MNHEY and CDR2 SVGEGT. The CDR3 nucleotides are TGTGCCAGCAGTTACCTAAACCGACAGGGGGCGAGCAATCAGCCCCAGCATTTT. Residues: CASSYLNRQGASNQPQHF.

The V call is TRBV19, the J call TRBJ2-6; 7 nucleotides line up with TRBD1. There are 15 residues in the CDR3. J lost 0 bases, V lost 9 bases, and 5 bases had no gene match. Germline V gene sequence: CDR1 LNHDA, CDR2 SQIVND (reference sequence). The CDR3 protein is CASRDSNSGANVLTF. The CDR3 region has the DNA TGTGCCAGCCGGGACAGCAACTCTGGGGCCAACGTCCTGACTTTC.

The rearrangement links TRBV6-6 to TRBJ1-4, with a tentative D call TRBD1 (6 bases). Trimming left V 3 bases short and J 0 bases short, with 8 bases between. Germline lookup yields CDR1 MNHNY and CDR2 SVGAGI (reference sequence). The CDR3 totals 15 residues. CDR3 amino acids: CASSYGGSTNEKLFF. Here the CDR3 DNA reads TGTGCCAGCAGTTATGGGGGCTCAACTAATGAAAAACTGTTTTTT.

The gene calls are TRBV19 and TRBJ2-7; D remains ambiguous. Per the germline V gene, CDR1 is LNHDA and CDR2 is SQIVND (reference sequence). The CDR3 extends over 12 amino acids. The ends were cut back, 3 bases at V and 6 bases at J, with 9 bases in the middle. The CDR3 protein is CASSIKHGEQYF. The CDR3 region has the DNA TGTGCCAGTAGTATCAAACACGGCGAGCAGTACTTC. Based on the CDR3 plus reference TRBV19 and TRBJ2-7, the full variable domain is DGGITQSPKYLFRKEGQNVTLSCEQNLNHDAMYWYRQDPGQGLRLIYYSQIVNDFQKGDIAEGYSVSREKKESFPLTVTSAQKNPTAFYLCASSIKHGEQYFGPGTRLTVT.

This clone is a singleton in its sample. This chain links TRBV4-1 with TRBJ1-6; possibly TRBD1 for D (6 bases). This CDR3 contains 16 residues. The germline V gene has CDR1 MGHRA and CDR2 YSYEKL. The V gene lost 4 bases and the J gene lost 10 bases, with 20 bases spanning the gap. CDR3 nucleotide sequence: TGCGCCAGCAGCCGGGCAGGGACATTCGGAAGGTCACCCCTCCACTTT. Encoded protein: CASSRAGTFGRSPLHF.

This clone has only one observation. The V and J genes are TRBV7-9 and TRBJ2-7, with D possibly TRBD2 on 6 matching bases. Germline V CDR1 and CDR2: SEHNR, FQNEAQ (reference sequence). V was cut by 4 bases and J by 4 bases, with 17 bases left in between. CDR3 length: 15 amino acids. The CDR3 spells CASSSVRREGYEQYF. For the CDR3, the DNA is TGTGCCAGCAGCTCAGTAAGGCGGGAAGGGTACGAGCAGTACTTC. Supplemented by reference TRBV7-9 and TRBJ2-7, the full variable domain reads DTGVSQNPRHKITKRGQNVTFRCDPISEHNRLYWYRQTLGQGPEFLTYFQNEAQLEKSRLLSDRFSAERPKGSFSTLEIQRTEQGDSAMYLCASSSVRREGYEQYFGPGTRLTVT.

A single count supports this clone. The chain carries TRBV6-2 or TRBV6-3 and TRBJ2-7, with 9 nucleotides matching TRBD1. V gave up 2 bases and J gave up 4 bases; unmatched junction bases: 18. The CDR3 runs 19 residues. The germline CDR1 and CDR2 sequences are MNHEY and SVGEGT. CDR3 amino acids: CASSYPPTGGVPSYYEQYF. DNA for the CDR3: TGTGCCAGCAGTTACCCCCCGACAGGGGGGGTCCCAAGTTATTACGAGCAGTACTTC.

This chain joins TRBV19 and TRBJ1-5; D unresolved. Germline CDR1 reads LNHDA; CDR2 reads SQIVND (reference sequence). Trimming removed 5 bases at V and 4 bases at J, with 15 bases between. The CDR3 consists of 15 residues. Here the CDR3 reads CASSPMGMRNQPQHF. The CDR3 region has the DNA TGTGCCAGTAGTCCCATGGGAATGCGGAATCAGCCCCAGCATTTT.

The chain recombines TRBV4-1 with TRBJ2-7, with D perhaps TRBD1 (6 bases). This CDR3 has 16 residues. V was clipped by 4 bases and J by 0 bases, with 16 bases between them. Germline V gives CDR1 MGHRA, CDR2 YSYEKL. CDR3 sequence reads: CASSLAEGELSYEQYF. Written as DNA, the CDR3 is TGCGCCAGCAGCCTAGCCGAGGGGGAACTCTCCTACGAGCAGTACTTC.